The rows below give T cell receptor beta chains drawn from one sample of a study of T cells in Graves' hyperthyroidism and ophthalmopathy. TCRdb processed the multiplex PCR reads anew with MiXCR; each CDR3 protein has one entry. Of fewer than 450,000 distinct CDR3 sequences listed, roughly 15% are singletons. Sequenced sample: blood. The receptor set was obtained from a woman in her fifties or sixties with Graves' ophthalmopathy. The CDR3 runs from the conserved cysteine through the conserved F or W. Fields, in order: J gene, V gene, clone size, D gene, CDR3 protein, CDR3 DNA. The D gene is left open where the match is weak. Size is stated for part of the rows, as once, few or many counts, or as a class when the clone is expanded.

TRBJ2-2	TRBV7-8	many	-	CASSLELPANTGELFF	TGTGCCAGCAGCTTAGAACTCCCTGCGAACACCGGGGAGCTGTTTTTT
TRBJ2-7	TRBV19	-	-	CASSRTPSYEQYF	TGTGCCAGTAGTAGGACCCCTTCCTACGAGCAGTACTTC
TRBJ2-3	TRBV20-1	-	TRBD2	CSARDGRAGGSTDTQYF	TGCAGTGCTAGAGATGGACGGGCGGGAGGTTCCACAGATACGCAGTATTTT
TRBJ2-6	TRBV19	-	-	CASSGDPPASGANVLTF	TGTGCCAGTAGTGGGGATCCCCCTGCCTCTGGGGCCAACGTCCTGACTTTC
TRBJ2-1	TRBV28	many	TRBD2	CASSFEHSGRSSYNEQFF	TGTGCCAGCAGTTTTGAGCATAGCGGGAGGAGCTCCTACAATGAGCAGTTCTTC
TRBJ2-2	TRBV5-1	many	-	CASGSALFPGELFF	TGCGCCAGCGGGTCGGCCTTGTTCCCCGGGGAGCTGTTTTTT
TRBJ1-5	TRBV2	-	-	CASNRQPNQPQHF	TGTGCCAGCAACCGACAGCCCAATCAGCCCCAGCATTTT
TRBJ1-4	TRBV6-1	-	-	CASSENRGHEKLFF	TGTGCCAGCAGTGAAAACCGGGGGCACGAAAAACTGTTTTTT
TRBJ2-6	TRBV7-9	few	-	CASREGFGANVLTF	TGTGCCAGCAGGGAGGGTTTCGGGGCCAACGTCCTGACTTTC
TRBJ2-1	TRBV2	many	TRBD1	CASRGQGHGEQFF	TGTGCCAGCAGAGGACAGGGCCATGGTGAGCAGTTCTTC
TRBJ2-7	TRBV14	-	TRBD2	CASSQELADPYEQYF	TGTGCCAGCAGCCAAGAGCTAGCGGACCCCTACGAGCAGTACTTC
TRBJ1-1	TRBV28	many	-	CASRPSGNTEAFF	TGTGCCAGCAGGCCCTCAGGGAACACTGAAGCTTTCTTT
TRBJ2-6	TRBV29-1	few	-	CSVPQGTGANALTF	TGCAGCGTTCCACAGGGGACGGGGGCCAACGCCCTGACTTTC
TRBJ1-2	TRBV20-1	few	-	CSRAKGDGYTF	TGCAGTAGGGCCAAGGGCGATGGCTACACCTTC
TRBJ2-5	TRBV6-2/TRBV6-3	-	TRBD1	CAITGTGQETQYF	TGTGCCATCACCGGGACAGGGCAAGAGACCCAGTACTTC
TRBJ1-1	TRBV6-1	many	-	CASSEVIWTDDEAFF	TGTGCCAGCAGTGAAGTGATCTGGACAGACGATGAAGCTTTCTTT
TRBJ2-7	TRBV2	many	-	CASRDSSEQYF	TGTGCCAGCCGGGACTCCAGCGAGCAGTACTTC
TRBJ1-2	TRBV20-1	few	-	CSAPNGAGGYGYTF	TGCAGTGCCCCCAATGGGGCCGGAGGCTATGGCTACACCTTC
TRBJ2-7	TRBV20-1	many	TRBD2	CSGRDGPSGRREQYF	TGCAGTGGGAGGGACGGGCCTAGCGGGAGGAGGGAGCAGTACTTC
TRBJ2-1	TRBV24-1	few	TRBD2	CATSDGLAGLYNEQFF	TGTGCCACCAGTGACGGGCTAGCGGGCCTATACAATGAGCAGTTCTTC
TRBJ2-7	TRBV5-1	-	-	CASSSASQGEQYF	TGCGCCAGCAGCTCCGCATCACAGGGCGAGCAGTACTTC
TRBJ1-4	TRBV20-1	few	-	CSAPQATNEKLFF	TGCAGTGCCCCTCAAGCAACTAATGAAAAACTGTTTTTT
TRBJ2-4	TRBV3-1	many	-	CASSQDGSRLAKNIQYF	TGTGCCAGCAGCCAAGATGGTAGTCGGTTAGCCAAAAACATTCAGTACTTC
TRBJ2-3	TRBV12-3/TRBV12-4	many	-	CASSSPRYTQYF	TGTGCCAGCAGTTCTCCCCGGTATACGCAGTATTTT
TRBJ1-4	TRBV4-1	-	-	CASSQVEGSSEKLFF	TGCGCCAGCAGCCAAGTGGAGGGATCGAGTGAAAAACTGTTTTTT
TRBJ2-1	TRBV20-1	many	-	CSARDGGRRDNEQFF	TGCAGTGCTAGAGACGGTGGGAGGAGGGACAATGAGCAGTTCTTC
TRBJ2-3	TRBV5-1	-	-	CASSLGSLYTDTQYF	TGTGCCAGCAGCTTGGGCTCGCTTTACACAGATACGCAGTATTTT
TRBJ1-3	TRBV2	many	-	CASALTSGNTIYF	TGTGCCAGCGCCCTGACCTCTGGAAACACCATATATTTT
TRBJ2-3	TRBV20-1	-	-	CSARGDLLTDTQYF	TGCAGTGCTAGGGGGGACTTGCTCACAGATACGCAGTATTTT
TRBJ2-2	TRBV6-1	-	TRBD1	CASSEDRGTAGELFF	TGTGCCAGCAGTGAGGACAGGGGGACGGCCGGGGAGCTGTTTTTT
TRBJ2-1	TRBV9	-	-	CASSVGAGREVEQFF	TGTGCCAGCAGCGTAGGGGCCGGCCGGGAAGTTGAGCAGTTCTTC
TRBJ2-7	TRBV29-1	many	TRBD2	CSVGTSGSSYEQYF	TGCAGCGTAGGGACTAGCGGTTCTTCCTACGAGCAGTACTTC
TRBJ2-2	TRBV7-9	-	TRBD2	CASSPNLAGVAGELFF	TGTGCCAGCAGTCCAAATCTAGCGGGAGTGGCCGGGGAGCTGTTTTTT
TRBJ2-3	TRBV5-5	many	-	CASSGAALDTQYF	TGTGCCAGCTCGGGAGCGGCTCTTGATACGCAGTATTTT
TRBJ2-6	TRBV11-2	-	-	CASSLGVGAGANVLTF	TGTGCCAGCAGCTTAGGTGTCGGGGCAGGGGCCAACGTCCTGACTTTC
TRBJ1-4	TRBV12-3/TRBV12-4	-	-	CASSLWSRGEKLFF	TGTGCCAGCAGTTTATGGTCTAGGGGGGAAAAACTGTTTTTT
TRBJ2-3	TRBV5-1	-	TRBD2	CASSWGLAGGADTQYF	TGCGCCAGCAGCTGGGGACTAGCGGGAGGGGCAGATACGCAGTATTTT
TRBJ1-1	TRBV9	-	-	CASSVDPFTEAFF	TGTGCCAGCAGCGTAGACCCTTTCACTGAAGCTTTCTTT
TRBJ2-1	TRBV9	few	TRBD2	CASSPTTSGRAVTYNEQFF	TGTGCCAGCAGCCCAACGACTAGCGGGAGGGCCGTGACCTACAATGAGCAGTTCTTC
TRBJ2-7	TRBV5-5	few	TRBD2	CASSLGLVKNEQYF	TGTGCCAGCAGCCTGGGACTAGTGAAAAACGAGCAGTACTTC
TRBJ2-7	TRBV19	-	-	CASSISVGSSYEQYF	TGTGCCAGTAGTATCTCAGTGGGGTCGTCCTACGAGCAGTACTTC
TRBJ2-3	TRBV5-1	few	-	CASSLVFAGSTDTQYF	TGCGCCAGCAGCTTGGTTTTCGCGGGGAGCACAGATACGCAGTATTTT
TRBJ1-4	TRBV2	many	-	CASRIQGATNEKLFF	TGTGCCAGCAGAATACAGGGAGCAACTAATGAAAAACTGTTTTTT
TRBJ2-1	TRBV12-3/TRBV12-4	many	TRBD2	CASSLSRGSTEQFF	TGTGCCAGCAGTCTGAGCCGCGGGAGTACTGAGCAGTTCTTC
TRBJ1-1	TRBV27	many	-	CASSPLRGESTEAFF	TGTGCCAGCAGTCCCCTTCGGGGGGAAAGCACTGAAGCTTTCTTT
TRBJ2-4	TRBV6-9	-	-	CASSYPNPGPGWGKNIQYF	TGTGCCAGCAGTTATCCAAATCCGGGCCCCGGTTGGGGCAAAAACATTCAGTACTTC
TRBJ2-2	TRBV4-1	-	-	CASSQEAGTGELFF	TGCGCCAGCAGCCAAGAGGCCGGGACCGGGGAGCTGTTTTTT
TRBJ1-1	TRBV28	many	-	CASSLRPAPEAFF	TGTGCCAGCAGTTTAAGGCCAGCCCCTGAAGCTTTCTTT
TRBJ1-3	TRBV6-1	many	-	CASSATGIWPSGNTIYF	TGTGCCAGCAGTGCGACAGGAATATGGCCTTCTGGAAACACCATATATTTT
TRBJ1-5	TRBV28	-	TRBD1	CASSQQGGDNQPQHF	TGTGCCAGCAGTCAACAGGGGGGGGACAATCAGCCCCAGCATTTT
TRBJ2-3	TRBV6-1	few	-	CASSPLGGASSTDTQYF	TGTGCCAGCAGTCCCCTTGGAGGGGCTTCTAGCACAGATACGCAGTATTTT
TRBJ2-3	TRBV7-9	many	TRBD1	CASSWGQGSADTQYF	TGTGCCAGCAGCTGGGGACAGGGGAGCGCAGATACGCAGTATTTT